The source of this T cell receptor beta chain is a study of T cell repertoires in cytomegalovirus infection. CDR1 and CDR2 from the germline V gene are SEHNR and FQNEAQ (reference sequence). This CDR3 spans 12 amino acids. V was shortened by 5 bases and J by 6 bases, with 8 bases between the two germline ends. This clonotype was counted between two and nine times. As yet, its antigen is unknown. Each CDR3 protein is one row after TCRdb ran MiXCR on the reads. The profile shows about 85,000 distinct CDR3 sequences, about 44% of them singletons. This clonotype was obtained from a human donor in good health (CMV status not recorded). Some clones in this sample may be carry-over from other donors' samples. The chain has TRBV7-9 and TRBJ1-3; D is undetermined. Sequences were derived from CD8+ T cells from cultured PBMCs, sampled from culture after CMV antigen stimulation. The CDR3 loop is CASSPEENTIYF. The CDR3 DNA reads as TGTGCCAGCAGCCCTGAAGAAAACACCATATATTTT.